This note documents a single T cell receptor beta chain sequence. The germline V and J ends were trimmed by 3 bases and 7 bases, with 12 bases remaining between them. The CDR3 is 13 amino acids. In the authors' methods: From reference gene primer amplification, estimates of nucleated cell counts were derived. This table comes from immunoSEQ multiplex PCR, and its TCRdb copy is limited to in-frame clones, with some not included. Clone size and V and J calls were adopted from that table, with D and trimming inferred from the DNA. The sample lists 300,000 to 400,000 clones, approximately 88% occurring once. The data belong to a study of blood T cell repertoires in COVID-19. For the study at large: Italy, Spain and the United States were the sources of the convalescent and acute COVID-19 samples. T cells, B-cell-depleted T cells, or PBMCs provided the cDNA or gDNA that served as material.

Two negative PCRs, clearance, or symptom resolution were required of recovered Cohort 3 donors. This clonotype was sampled from a man aged 25-45 years who had recovered from COVID-19. The specimen sequenced was PBMCs or T cells enriched from blood (not recorded which). V usage is TRBV12-3 or TRBV12-4 and J usage is TRBJ1-2, with D perhaps TRBD1 (5 bases). CDR3 coding DNA: TGTGCCAGCAGTTTGGGGGAGGGGTCTGGCTACACCTTC. Amino acid sequence: CASSLGEGSGYTF.